The rows below give T cell receptor beta chains drawn from one sample of a study of blood T cells in healthy people across ages. Via MiXCR, TCRdb re-called the 5' RACE reads, giving one row per CDR3 protein. This table has over 600,000 distinct CDR3 sequences, 21% appearing once. The specimen sequenced was blood. All receptors come from a man aged 65 to 85 in good health. Both conserved end residues are part of each CDR3. The D gene is left open where the match is weak. Clone size is shown for a subset of rows, as once, few, many or a class of expanded clone.

TRBV19,.,TRBJ1-1,TRBD1,CASRNLPGQGNTEAFF,TGTGCCAGTAGGAACCTGCCGGGACAGGGTAACACTGAAGCTTTCTTT
TRBV20-1,.,TRBJ2-5,TRBD2,CSARREGGLPKSETQYF,TGCAGTGCTAGAAGGGAGGGAGGACTACCTAAAAGTGAGACCCAGTACTTC
TRBV12-3/TRBV12-4,few,TRBJ2-5,.,CASSLGELQQYF,TGTGCCAGCAGCCTCGGGGAGCTCCAGCAGTACTTC
TRBV21-1,.,TRBJ2-1,.,CASSKGGREGYNEQFF,TGTGCCAGCAGCAAAGGTGGGCGGGAGGGGTACAATGAGCAGTTCTTC
TRBV6-5,.,TRBJ2-7,TRBD1,CASSTGAAIHEQYF,TGTGCCAGCAGTACAGGGGCGGCGATACACGAGCAGTACTTC
TRBV6-2/TRBV6-3,few,TRBJ1-4,TRBD1,CASRPTGQGTVATNEKLFF,TGTGCCAGCAGACCAACGGGACAGGGAACTGTTGCAACTAATGAAAAACTGTTTTTT
TRBV28,.,TRBJ2-7,TRBD1,CASSIGQGKRGQYF,TGTGCCAGCAGTATAGGACAGGGGAAACGGGGGCAGTACTTC
TRBV18,many,TRBJ1-5,.,CASSPSTGSNQPQHF,TGTGCCAGCTCACCATCGACCGGTAGCAATCAGCCCCAGCATTTT
TRBV5-1,few,TRBJ2-5,.,CASGRTKETQYF,TGCGCCAGCGGCCGAACGAAAGAGACCCAGTACTTC
TRBV7-9,once,TRBJ1-1,.,CASSLNPLAGATEAFF,TGTGCCAGCAGCTTAAACCCCCTCGCAGGGGCCACTGAAGCTTTCTTT
TRBV4-1,.,TRBJ2-1,TRBD2,CASSQEWTSIDEQFF,TGCGCCAGCAGCCAAGAATGGACTAGCATCGATGAGCAGTTCTTC
TRBV7-9,.,TRBJ2-1,TRBD1,CASSPGTGFYNEQFF,TGTGCCAGCAGCCCCGGGACAGGGTTCTACAATGAGCAGTTCTTC
TRBV10-2,.,TRBJ1-1,.,CASREGLANTEAFF,TGCGCCAGCAGGGAAGGACTGGCAAACACTGAAGCTTTCTTT
TRBV5-1,few,TRBJ2-5,.,CASTTGASGTQYF,TGCGCCAGCACGACAGGCGCGTCAGGGACCCAGTACTTC
TRBV9,.,TRBJ2-1,.,CASSPRFGEQFF,TGTGCCAGCAGCCCCAGATTTGGTGAGCAGTTCTTC
TRBV9,.,TRBJ2-1,TRBD1,CASSGGGVHNEQFF,TGTGCCAGCAGCGGAGGGGGCGTCCACAATGAGCAGTTCTTC
TRBV6-6,many,TRBJ2-5,.,CASSYSGVVETQYF,TGTGCCAGCAGTTACTCGGGAGTGGTGGAGACCCAGTACTTC
TRBV5-1,few,TRBJ2-7,.,CASSSVSAVYEQYF,TGCGCCAGCAGCTCGGTCAGCGCGGTTTACGAGCAGTACTTC
TRBV7-9,.,TRBJ2-3,.,CADKEGYTDTQYF,TGTGCCGACAAAGAGGGTTACACAGATACGCAGTATTTT
TRBV18,few,TRBJ2-3,TRBD2,CASSPGLAESTDTQYF,TGTGCCAGCTCACCCGGACTAGCGGAGAGCACAGATACGCAGTATTTT
TRBV6-2/TRBV6-3,few,TRBJ2-5,TRBD2,CASNGLVTETQYF,TGTGCCAGCAACGGACTAGTAACAGAGACCCAGTACTTC
TRBV5-5,.,TRBJ2-5,.,CASSLVEDQETQYF,TGTGCCAGCAGCTTGGTTGAAGACCAAGAGACCCAGTACTTC
TRBV3-1,.,TRBJ1-3,.,CASSQGTRGPGNTIYF,TGTGCCAGCAGCCAAGGCACGAGGGGCCCTGGAAACACCATATATTTT
TRBV5-6,.,TRBJ2-7,TRBD2,CASSSGLAGNEQYF,TGTGCCAGCAGCTCCGGACTAGCGGGTAACGAGCAGTACTTC
TRBV20-1,many,TRBJ2-1,.,CSARPGLYNEQFF,TGCAGTGCTAGACCCGGATTATACAATGAGCAGTTCTTC
TRBV12-3/TRBV12-4,few,TRBJ2-5,TRBD1,CANRGETQYF,TGTGCCAACAGGGGGGAGACCCAGTACTTC
TRBV6-5,few,TRBJ2-1,TRBD2,CASSYGTSGLNEQFF,TGTGCCAGCAGTTACGGGACTAGCGGGCTCAATGAGCAGTTCTTC
TRBV20-1,.,TRBJ2-1,TRBD2,CSGQGLAGTEQFF,TGCAGTGGTCAGGGACTAGCGGGAACTGAGCAGTTCTTC
TRBV27,.,TRBJ2-3,.,CASSLNNRRTDTQYF,TGTGCCAGCAGTCTAAATAACAGGCGCACAGATACGCAGTATTTT
TRBV5-1,.,TRBJ2-7,.,CASSVDSGEQYF,TGCGCCAGCAGCGTGGACAGTGGCGAGCAGTACTTC
TRBV20-1,.,TRBJ2-1,.,CSANGYERIYNEQFF,TGCAGTGCTAATGGGTATGAGCGGATCTACAATGAGCAGTTCTTC
TRBV5-1,few,TRBJ2-2,.,CASSLDAAVTNTGELFF,TGCGCCAGCAGCTTGGACGCCGCGGTTACGAACACCGGGGAGCTGTTTTTT
TRBV7-9,.,TRBJ2-3,TRBD1,CASSRQGANTDTQYF,TGTGCCAGCAGCCGACAGGGGGCTAACACGGATACGCAGTATTTT
TRBV19,.,TRBJ2-1,.,CASSILGESNEQFF,TGTGCCAGTAGTATTCTAGGGGAGAGTAATGAGCAGTTCTTC
TRBV12-3/TRBV12-4,.,TRBJ1-4,.,CASSPFRATNEKLFF,TGTGCCAGCAGCCCTTTCCGGGCAACTAATGAAAAACTGTTTTTT
TRBV20-1,few,TRBJ2-1,.,CSASRGAQVFDEQFF,TGCAGTGCCTCTCGAGGGGCGCAGGTCTTTGATGAGCAGTTCTTC
TRBV20-1,.,TRBJ2-1,TRBD1,CSASGDRGPFPLPYNEQFF,TGCAGTGCTAGCGGGGACAGGGGCCCATTCCCCCTTCCCTACAATGAGCAGTTCTTC
TRBV7-2,few,TRBJ2-7,TRBD2,CASNQGLAGGEQYF,TGTGCCAGCAACCAGGGACTAGCGGGAGGTGAGCAGTACTTC
TRBV28,.,TRBJ1-1,TRBD1,CASSSGQGVTEAFF,TGTGCCAGCAGTTCGGGACAGGGAGTCACTGAAGCTTTCTTT
TRBV20-1,.,TRBJ2-7,.,CSAQGRRSEQYF,TGCAGTGCTCAGGGACGGCGGAGTGAGCAGTACTTC
TRBV3-1,.,TRBJ2-3,.,CASSQVKEDTQYF,TGTGCCAGCAGCCAAGTGAAAGAAGATACGCAGTATTTT
TRBV20-1,.,TRBJ2-7,TRBD2,CSARVSGPDSVLYEQYF,TGCAGTGCTAGAGTTAGCGGGCCAGATTCTGTCCTCTACGAGCAGTACTTC
TRBV7-9,.,TRBJ2-1,TRBD2,CASSRTSGFTYNEQFF,TGTGCCAGCAGCCGGACTAGCGGGTTTACCTACAATGAGCAGTTCTTC
TRBV29-1,few,TRBJ2-5,TRBD1,CSVGQNQETQYF,TGCAGCGTGGGACAGAATCAAGAGACCCAGTACTTC
TRBV5-1,few,TRBJ2-6,TRBD2,CASSFSSGRSLEANVLTF,TGCGCCAGCAGCTTCAGTAGCGGGAGGTCCTTGGAGGCCAACGTCCTGACTTTC
TRBV6-2/TRBV6-3,.,TRBJ2-1,.,CASTTGTKDNEQFF,TGTGCCAGCACAACCGGGACAAAAGACAATGAGCAGTTCTTC
TRBV20-1,.,TRBJ2-7,TRBD1,CSARSGTGFSYEQYF,TGCAGTGCTAGAAGCGGGACAGGGTTCTCCTACGAGCAGTACTTC
TRBV2,many,TRBJ2-3,.,CASSEDSSTDTQYF,TGTGCCAGCAGTGAGGACTCTAGCACAGATACGCAGTATTTT
TRBV5-5,.,TRBJ1-2,.,CASSQTQSGYTF,TGTGCCAGCAGCCAAACCCAGTCTGGCTACACCTTC
TRBV11-1,.,TRBJ2-7,TRBD1,CASSLEGQAGYEQYF,TGTGCCAGCAGCTTAGAGGGACAGGCCGGCTACGAGCAGTACTTC
TRBV2,few,TRBJ2-7,.,CATEQGRGYEQYF,TGTGCCACGGAACAGGGGCGGGGCTACGAGCAGTACTTC
TRBV19,.,TRBJ1-5,TRBD1,CASSFRTGRSNQPQHF,TGTGCCAGTAGTTTCCGGACAGGACGAAGCAATCAGCCCCAGCATTTT
TRBV27,few,TRBJ1-5,.,CASSLFLHLNQPLHF,TGTGCCAGCAGTTTATTTTTGCACCTCAATCAGCCCCTGCATTTT
TRBV15,many,TRBJ2-7,TRBD1,CATSRSNGQAVYEQYF,TGTGCCACCAGCAGATCCAACGGACAGGCCGTCTACGAGCAGTACTTC
TRBV5-1,few,TRBJ2-5,.,CASSRASSSEETQYF,TGCGCCAGCAGCAGGGCCTCCTCCTCCGAAGAGACCCAGTACTTC
TRBV28,many,TRBJ2-5,.,CASSFTGMGSETQYF,TGTGCCAGCAGTTTTACGGGGATGGGCTCAGAGACCCAGTACTTC
TRBV24-1,few,TRBJ1-2,.,CATSDLDFWTF,TGTGCCACCAGTGATTTGGACTTTTGGACCTTC
TRBV12-3/TRBV12-4,few,TRBJ1-5,.,CASSFGGANQPQHF,TGTGCCAGCAGTTTTGGAGGGGCCAATCAGCCCCAGCATTTT
TRBV28,few,TRBJ1-3,.,CASSSGAPWGAGNTIYF,TGTGCCAGCAGTTCAGGGGCGCCCTGGGGCGCTGGAAACACCATATATTTT